This T cell receptor (beta chain) was identified during a study of identical twins. This clonotype was picked up a small number of times. TCRdb re-analysed the 5' RACE reads in MiXCR, keeping a single row per CDR3 protein. The sample shows around 250,000 distinct CDR3 sequences, about 8% of them seen only once. V lost 1 base to trimming and J lost 5 bases; unmatched junction nucleotides: 3. Germline CDR1 reads SGHVS; CDR2 reads FQNEAQ. CDR3 length equals 15 residues. This sample was also put to use in a study of yellow fever vaccine responses in identical twins.

Sequences were obtained from CD8+ T cells sorted from blood. The clonotype was recovered from a young woman in good health. This sequence joins TRBV7-8 and TRBJ2-2, with 8 bases fitting TRBD2. The CDR3, as DNA: TGTGCCAGCAGCTTAGAGCGGGGGTCAACCGGGGAGCTGTTTTTT. Its protein is CASSLERGSTGELFF.